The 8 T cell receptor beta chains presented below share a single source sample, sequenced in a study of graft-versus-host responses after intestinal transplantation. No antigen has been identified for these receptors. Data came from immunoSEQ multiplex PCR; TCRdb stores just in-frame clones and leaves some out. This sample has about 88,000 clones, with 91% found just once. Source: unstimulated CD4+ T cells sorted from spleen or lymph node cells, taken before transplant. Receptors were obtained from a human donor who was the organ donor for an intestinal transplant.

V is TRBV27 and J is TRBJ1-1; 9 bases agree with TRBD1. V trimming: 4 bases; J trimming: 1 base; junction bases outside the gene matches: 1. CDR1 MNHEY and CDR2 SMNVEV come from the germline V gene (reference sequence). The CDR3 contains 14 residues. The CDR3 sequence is CASSWDRENTEAFF. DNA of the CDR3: TGTGCCAGCAGTTGGGACAGGGAGAACACTGAAGCTTTCTTT.

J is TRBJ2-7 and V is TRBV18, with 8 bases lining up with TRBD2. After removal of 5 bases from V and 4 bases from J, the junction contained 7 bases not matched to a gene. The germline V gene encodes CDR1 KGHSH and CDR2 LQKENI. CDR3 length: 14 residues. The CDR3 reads CASSILRGEYEQYF. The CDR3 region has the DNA TGTGCCAGCTCAATCTTGCGGGGGGAGTACGAGCAGTACTTC. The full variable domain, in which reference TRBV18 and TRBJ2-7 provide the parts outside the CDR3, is NAGVMQNPRHLVRRRGQEARLRCSPMKGHSHVYWYRQLPEEGLKFMVYLQKENIIDESGMPKERFSAEFPKEGPSILRIQQVVRGDSAAYFCASSILRGEYEQYFGPGTRLTVT.

CDR3 region: CASSQVRGDTEAFF. CDR3 DNA sequence: TGCGCCAGCAGCCAAGTCCGGGGGGACACTGAAGCTTTCTTT. The rearrangement joins TRBV4-1 to TRBJ1-1; a possible D gene is TRBD1 (5 bases). Trimming stripped 1 base from V and 3 bases from J, with 9 bases between. The CDR3 has 14 residues. Looked up from germline, CDR1 is MGHRA and CDR2 is YSYEKL.

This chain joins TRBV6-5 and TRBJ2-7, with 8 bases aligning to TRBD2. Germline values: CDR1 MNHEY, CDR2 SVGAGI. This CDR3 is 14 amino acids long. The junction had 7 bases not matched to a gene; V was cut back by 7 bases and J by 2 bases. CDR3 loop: CASTKGRGAYEQYF. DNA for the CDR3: TGTGCCAGCACAAAAGGGCGGGGGGCCTACGAGCAGTACTTC.

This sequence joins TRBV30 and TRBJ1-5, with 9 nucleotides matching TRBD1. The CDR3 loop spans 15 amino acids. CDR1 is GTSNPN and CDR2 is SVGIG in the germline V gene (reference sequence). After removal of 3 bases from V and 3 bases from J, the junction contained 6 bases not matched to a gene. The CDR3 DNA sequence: TGTGCCTGGAGCTTACAGGGGGCAAACAATCAGCCCCAGCATTTT. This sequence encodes CAWSLQGANNQPQHF.

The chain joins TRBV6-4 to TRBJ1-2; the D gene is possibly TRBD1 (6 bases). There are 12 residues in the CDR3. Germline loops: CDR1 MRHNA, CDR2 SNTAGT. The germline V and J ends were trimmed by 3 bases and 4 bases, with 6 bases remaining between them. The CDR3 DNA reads TGTGCCAGCAGTGAACAGGGCTATGGCTACACCTTC. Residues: CASSEQGYGYTF.

The CDR3 protein is CAWSVRGGNTEAFF. CDR3 DNA: TGTGCCTGGAGTGTTCGGGGGGGGAACACTGAAGCTTTCTTT. The genes are TRBV30 and TRBJ1-1; tentative D call: TRBD1 (5 bases). V gave up 0 bases and J gave up 1 base, with 9 bases separating them. CDR1 and CDR2 from the germline V gene are GTSNPN and SVGIG (reference sequence). This CDR3 region has 14 residues.

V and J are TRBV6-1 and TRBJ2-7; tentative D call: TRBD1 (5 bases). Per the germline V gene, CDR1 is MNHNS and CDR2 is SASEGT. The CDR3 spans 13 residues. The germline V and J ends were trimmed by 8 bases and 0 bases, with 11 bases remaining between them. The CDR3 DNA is TGTGCCAGCGGCGGACAACACTCCTACGAGCAGTACTTC. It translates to CASGGQHSYEQYF.